This note documents a single T cell receptor (beta chain) sequence. The clone's antigen remains unknown. The read halts 3 residues ahead of the CDR3 end, with the missing end drawn from the germline J gene. This sample is drawn from a study of TET2 disruption in CD19-targeted CAR T cells (dated by TCRdb to 2017 to 2018). For the study in its entirety: The number of samples was determined by the original clinical trial design and by which samples were available, and no additional inclusion criteria were applied.

V is cut back by 3 bases and J by 3 bases, with 4 bases in the junction unmatched. The CDR3, from cysteine to phenylalanine, totals 15 residues. The 36 bases shown cover part of the CDR3, and their frame starts at base 1. Taken from the germline V gene, the CDR1 and CDR2 loops are SGHRS and YFSETQ. The sample's treatment or condition label is to be understood as: autologous CTL019 cells: CD19 CAR with 4-1BB and CD3 zeta domains. TCR zeta and 4-1BB costimulatory signaling domains were built into the CD19 CAR. Leukapheresis was used to collect T cells from peripheral blood for manufacturing CTL019. The DNeasy Blood and Tissue Kit was used to extract genomic DNA from pre-infusion T cells, peripheral blood, or sorted post-infusion T cells. The full study reports these points: Conclusions about the CAR T cells of the patient were based on extensive analysis of a single subject.

The immunoSEQ assay was used for deep sequencing of the TCR beta chain. Per the source publication's procedure: Clonotype frequencies were computed using only productive TCR beta rearrangements. TCRdb re-hosts the immuneACCESS table, in-frame sequences only. Its copies lack some clones; in the studies checked, an unresolved V gene accounts for under half of them, and the cause for the rest is not known. The V and J calls and clone size were taken over from that table, and D and trimming were inferred from the DNA. In this sample's table one finds 25,000 to 30,000 clones. Of the sample, 1.9% is held by the ten largest clones.

The chain is assembled from TRBV5-1 and TRBJ2-2; TRBD1 agrees with 8 junctional bases. The clonotype comes from a man between 65 and 80 years old with chronic lymphocytic leukemia. Sample: CD8- CAR+ T cells sorted from cultured blood T cells, taken for CD19 CAR T cell therapy. The meaning of the sample's cell subset or site label: CD8-negative CAR-positive T cells from the infusion product. The CDR3 corresponds to CASSSLTGDTGELFF. The CDR3 DNA, read in part, is TGCGCCAGCAGCTCACTGACAGGGGACACCGGGGAG.